The rows below give T cell receptor beta chains drawn from one sample of a study of blood T cell repertoires in COVID-19. Only in-frame clones appear in the TCRdb table, and some are missing; sequencing was by immunoSEQ multiplex PCR. The sample shows some 140,000 clones, around 83% of them seen only once. The sample taken for sequencing was peripheral blood. These receptors all come from an elderly woman with acute or convalescent COVID-19. Each CDR3 is given with its conserved first and last residue. Fields, in order: CDR3 protein, CDR3 DNA, J gene, V gene, D gene. A D gene is named only where the DNA matches it firmly.

CDR3aa: CASSQDSRGTGGVDTQYF
CDR3nt: TGCGCCAGCAGCCAAGATAGTCGTGGGACAGGGGGGGTAGATACGCAGTATTTT
j_gene: TRBJ2-3
v_gene: TRBV4-3
d_gene: TRBD1

CDR3aa: CASSQDTAGGAATYTEAFF
CDR3nt: TGTGCCAGCAGCCAAGATACGGCAGGGGGTGCTGCTACGTACACTGAAGCTTTCTTT
j_gene: TRBJ1-1
v_gene: TRBV4-2
d_gene: TRBD1

CDR3aa: CASSLRQGSFMNTEAFF
CDR3nt: TGCGCCAGCAGCCTCCGACAGGGTTCCTTCATGAACACTGAAGCTTTCTTT
j_gene: TRBJ1-1
v_gene: TRBV5-1
d_gene: TRBD1

CDR3aa: CASTTWDRGLLNTEAFF
CDR3nt: TGTGCCAGCACCACCTGGGACAGGGGACTTCTGAACACTGAAGCTTTCTTT
j_gene: TRBJ1-1
v_gene: TRBV19
d_gene: TRBD1

CDR3aa: CASSRGQDHVLGYTF
CDR3nt: TGTGCCAGTAGCCGAGGACAAGACCACGTATTAGGCTACACCTTC
j_gene: TRBJ1-2
v_gene: TRBV19
d_gene: .

CDR3aa: CASSDSVLANYGYTF
CDR3nt: TGTGCCAGCAGCGATTCTGTATTAGCTAACTATGGCTACACCTTC
j_gene: TRBJ1-2
v_gene: TRBV6-6
d_gene: .

CDR3aa: CSVDTSRTGELFF
CDR3nt: TGCAGCGTTGACACTAGTCGCACCGGGGAGCTGTTTTTT
j_gene: TRBJ2-2
v_gene: TRBV29-1
d_gene: .

CDR3aa: CASSLAHRGDGYTF
CDR3nt: TGCGCCAGCAGCTTGGCTCACAGGGGGGATGGCTACACCTTC
j_gene: TRBJ1-2
v_gene: TRBV5-1
d_gene: TRBD1

CDR3aa: CASSRGRGYTF
CDR3nt: TGTGCCAGCAGTAGGGGCCGGGGCTACACCTTC
j_gene: TRBJ1-2
v_gene: TRBV12-3/TRBV12-4
d_gene: .

CDR3aa: CASSWAHGNEKLFF
CDR3nt: TGTGCCAGCAGCTGGGCGCACGGAAATGAAAAACTGTTTTTT
j_gene: TRBJ1-4
v_gene: TRBV7-6
d_gene: .

CDR3aa: CATSDTRTGVEDTQYF
CDR3nt: TGTGCCACCAGTGATACCCGGACAGGGGTTGAAGATACGCAGTATTTT
j_gene: TRBJ2-3
v_gene: TRBV24-1
d_gene: TRBD1

CDR3aa: CASSPNQDRAKEKLFF
CDR3nt: TGTGCCAGCTCACCTAATCAGGACAGGGCGAAAGAAAAACTGTTTTTT
j_gene: TRBJ1-4
v_gene: TRBV18
d_gene: TRBD1

CDR3aa: CASSLAVQGRTRGGYTF
CDR3nt: TGCGCCAGCAGCTTGGCCGTCCAGGGAAGAACTCGCGGTGGCTACACCTTC
j_gene: TRBJ1-2
v_gene: TRBV5-1
d_gene: .

CDR3aa: CASSLDPSTDTQYF
CDR3nt: TGCGCCAGCAGCTTGGATCCTAGCACAGATACGCAGTATTTT
j_gene: TRBJ2-3
v_gene: TRBV5-1
d_gene: .

CDR3aa: CASSQDDQGLGARNTIYF
CDR3nt: TGTGCCAGCAGCCAAGATGACCAAGGGTTAGGGGCGAGAAACACCATATATTTT
j_gene: TRBJ1-3
v_gene: TRBV3-1/TRBV3-2
d_gene: .

CDR3aa: CASSFGQGLGEQYF
CDR3nt: TGTGCCAGTAGTTTCGGACAGGGTTTGGGAGAGCAGTACTTC
j_gene: TRBJ2-7
v_gene: TRBV19
d_gene: TRBD1

CDR3aa: CASSLRVEQPQHF
CDR3nt: TGTGCCAGCAGCTTACGGGTAGAACAGCCCCAGCATTTT
j_gene: TRBJ1-5
v_gene: TRBV7-2
d_gene: .

CDR3aa: CASSLEEGARYGYTF
CDR3nt: TGTGCCAGCAGCCTAGAGGAGGGGGCGCGGTATGGCTACACCTTC
j_gene: TRBJ1-2
v_gene: TRBV9
d_gene: TRBD1

CDR3aa: CASSPPQALGAGNTIYF
CDR3nt: TGTGCCAGCTCACCACCCCAGGCCCTAGGGGCTGGAAACACCATATATTTT
j_gene: TRBJ1-3
v_gene: TRBV18
d_gene: .

CDR3aa: CASSFGTVSSPLHF
CDR3nt: TGTGCCAGCAGCTTCGGGACAGTTAGTTCACCCCTCCACTTT
j_gene: TRBJ1-6
v_gene: TRBV7-2
d_gene: TRBD1

CDR3aa: CASSVAGNSNQPQHF
CDR3nt: TGTGCCAGCAGCGTAGCGGGGAATAGCAATCAGCCCCAGCATTTT
j_gene: TRBJ1-5
v_gene: TRBV9
d_gene: .

CDR3aa: CASSPGGNQPQHF
CDR3nt: TGTGCCAGCTCACCGGGGGGGAATCAGCCCCAGCATTTT
j_gene: TRBJ1-5
v_gene: TRBV18
d_gene: .

CDR3aa: CASSWGVAGGPGNTIYF
CDR3nt: TGTGCCAGCAGCTGGGGCGTTGCGGGGGGACCTGGAAACACCATATATTTT
j_gene: TRBJ1-3
v_gene: TRBV5-6
d_gene: .

CDR3aa: CASSTGWNSPLHF
CDR3nt: TGTGCCAGCAGCACAGGGTGGAATTCACCCCTCCACTTT
j_gene: TRBJ1-6
v_gene: TRBV7-9
d_gene: .

CDR3aa: CASSIFGTVNEKLFF
CDR3nt: TGTGCCAGTAGTATATTCGGGACAGTTAATGAAAAACTGTTTTTT
j_gene: TRBJ1-4
v_gene: TRBV19
d_gene: TRBD1